The entry below gives a single T cell receptor (beta chain) sequence along with its context. Its target is unknown. The data derive from a study of cytomegalovirus exposure and HLA in healthy donors. Study-level information: A subsequent analysis stated that the 100 to 150 validation repertoires were run on the same platform as the approximately 700 first-cohort repertoires.

Assay: immunoSEQ multiplex PCR; the TCRdb copy retains only in-frame clones and omits some. The sample lists 150,000 or so clones; just under 90% were seen once. Study-wide points: Most observed TCR sequences were rare, whereas some public TCRs were detected in many donors. Subsequent analysis of the approximately 110 validation repertoires found a tendency for first-cohort TCR clusters to co-occur.

J was trimmed by 5 bases and V by 1 base; bases with no gene match: 7. Germline V gene lookup returns CDR1 SGHDN and CDR2 FVKESK. The CDR3 is 15 amino acids. V and J are TRBV14 and TRBJ2-5; 7 nucleotides match TRBD1. The sequenced sample was PBMCs. This clonotype was sampled from a woman aged 25 to 39 in good health and CMV-seropositive. CDR3 amino acids: CASSQGGRGLETQYF. The CDR3 DNA reads TGTGCCAGCAGCCAAGGGGGCAGGGGGTTGGAGACCCAGTACTTC.